Each of the 29 T cell receptor beta chains below was sequenced from the same sample in a study of neurological immune-mediated disorders. TCRdb re-called the 5' RACE reads with MiXCR, one entry per CDR3 protein. This sample has approximately 20,000 distinct CDR3 sequences, with about 2.5% found just once. Sequencing was carried out using PBMCs. Receptors originate from a woman aged 18-35 years with multiple sclerosis.

This clonotype came up a few times. This may stem from a read error, because a much larger clone lies one nucleotide away. The gene calls are TRBV10-3 and TRBJ1-1; TRBD1 is a possible D gene (5 bases). CDR3 size: 12 residues. The V gene's germline CDR1 is ENHRY and CDR2 SYGVKD. The CDR3 loop is CAIGESGTEAFF. The CDR3 nucleotides are TGTGCCATCGGTGAGTCAGGGACTGAAGCTTTCTTT.

The genes are TRBV10-2 and TRBJ1-2; TRBD1 agrees at 10 bases. The germline V gene encodes CDR1 WSHSY and CDR2 SAAADI. The CDR3 covers 17 residues. Losses at the gene ends were 4 bases for V and 3 bases for J; bases not matched to a gene: 11. CDR3 protein: CASSARDRGAFYYGYTF. The CDR3 nucleotides read TGCGCCAGCAGTGCCCGGGACAGGGGCGCCTTTTACTATGGCTACACCTTC.

This clonotype was seen at least ten times. CDR3 nucleotide sequence: TGTGCCAGCAGCTGGGCCGGCAGAACGAACACTGAAGCTTTCTTT. Its translation is CASSWAGRTNTEAFF. The V and J genes are TRBV28 and TRBJ1-1; D not resolved. Trimming shortened V by 6 bases and J by 1 base, and 15 bases separated the two germline ends. Germline CDR1 MDHEN, CDR2 SYDVKM. The CDR3 extends over 15 amino acids.

The chain links TRBV5-5 to TRBJ1-2, with 8 bases fitting TRBD1. The V segment lost 3 bases and the J segment 4 bases; nucleotides outside the gene matches: 8. Per the germline V gene, CDR1 is SGHKS and CDR2 is YYEKEE (reference sequence). This CDR3 has 15 amino acids. CDR3 region: CASSYTGTGLYGYTF. The CDR3 coding sequence is TGTGCCAGCAGCTACACCGGGACAGGCCTCTATGGCTACACCTTC.

Ten or more counts support this clonotype. The chain joins TRBV7-8 to TRBJ2-1, with TRBD2 identical over 13 bases. Germline values: CDR1 SGHVS, CDR2 FQNEAQ. J lost 5 bases, V lost 3 bases, and 1 base had no gene match. The CDR3 spans 15 residues. The CDR3 nucleotides are TGTGCCAGCAGCTTCGGGACTAGCGGGAACAATGAGCAGTTCTTC. The encoded protein is CASSFGTSGNNEQFF.

This clonotype came up many times. The chain joins TRBV5-1 to TRBJ2-3; D remains unclear. V gave up 2 bases and J gave up 2 bases, with 12 bases separating them. The CDR3 is 15 amino acids. In germline, CDR1 is SGHRS, CDR2 YFSETQ. The CDR3 loop reads CASSLEQKDTDTQYF. In DNA, the CDR3 is TGCGCCAGCAGCTTAGAGCAGAAAGACACAGATACGCAGTATTTT. Full variable domain (missing parts from reference TRBV5-1 and TRBJ2-3): KAGVTQTPRYLIKTRGQQVTLSCSPISGHRSVSWYQQTPGQGLQFLFEYFSETQRNKGNFPGRFSGRQFSNSRSEMNVSTLELGDSALYLCASSLEQKDTDTQYFGPGTRLTVL.

This clonotype appeared many times. The chain is built from TRBV10-3 and TRBJ2-3; a weak D match, TRBD1 (7 bases). The germline V gene has CDR1 ENHRY and CDR2 SYGVKD. This CDR3 comprises 17 residues. With 2 bases removed from V and 4 bases from J, the gap between germline ends came to 19 bases. The CDR3 DNA is TGTGCCATCAGTGAGCCTCGGGGCGGGACAGATGCAGATACGCAGTATTTT. It yields the protein CAISEPRGGTDADTQYF.

This clonotype was recorded at least ten times. This chain connects TRBV28 to TRBJ1-6; D gene unclear. The CDR3 is 16 amino acids. Germline V gene lookup returns CDR1 MDHEN and CDR2 SYDVKM. Trimming took off 4 bases at V and 2 bases at J, with 12 bases between the two ends. CDR3 region: CASSYYLRAYNSPLHF. CDR3 coding DNA: TGTGCCAGCAGTTACTACCTGCGGGCCTATAATTCACCCCTCCACTTT. Variable domain in full (rest from reference TRBV28 and TRBJ1-6): DVKVTQSSRYLVKRTGEKVFLECVQDMDHENMFWYRQDPGLGLRLIYFSYDVKMKEKGDIPEGYSVSREKKERFSLILESASTNQTSMYLCASSYYLRAYNSPLHFGNGTRLTVT.

This clonotype came up many times. CDR3 amino acids: CASSPGRGYTF. The DNA of the CDR3 is TGTGCCAGCAGCCCCGGGAGAGGCTACACCTTC. The rearrangement uses TRBV7-9 and TRBJ1-2; D call uncertain. Trimming shortened V by 5 bases and J by 8 bases, and 9 bases separated the two germline ends. The CDR3 is 11 residues long. CDR1 is SEHNR and CDR2 is FQNEAQ in the germline V gene (reference sequence).

There are many counts of this clonotype. The V call is TRBV2, the J call TRBJ2-7, with D maybe TRBD1 (6 bases). The CDR3 covers 13 residues. V gave up 6 bases and J gave up 3 bases, with 12 bases separating them. CDR1 and CDR2 from the germline V gene are SNHLY and FYNNEI. CDR3 bases: TGTGCCAGCAGGTGGACAGAGATCTACGAGCAGTACGTC. As protein: CASRWTEIYEQYV.

At least ten counts were recorded for this clonotype. The rearrangement joins TRBV6-2 or TRBV6-3 to TRBJ1-5, with unresolved D. The CDR3 length is 13 residues. CDR1 and CDR2 (germline): MNHEY, SVGEGT. V lost 3 bases, J lost 7 bases, and 10 bases lay in between. The CDR3 nucleotides are TGTGCCAGCAGTTATGCGGGAGGCCAGCCCCAGCATTTT. Protein: CASSYAGGQPQHF.

The sample holds many counts of this clonotype. This chain joins TRBV10-3 and TRBJ1-3, with D possibly TRBD1 on 5 matching bases. The CDR3 is 13 amino acids. Per germline, CDR1 ENHRY and CDR2 SYGVKD. Trimming left V 7 bases short and J 0 bases short, with 7 bases between. CDR3 sequence: CAINGGSGNTIYF. For the CDR3, the DNA is TGTGCCATCAACGGGGGCTCTGGAAACACCATATATTTT.

The sample holds many counts of this clonotype. The chain carries TRBV11-2 and TRBJ2-1, with D unresolved. Germline CDR1 is SGHAT and CDR2 is FQNNGV. Trimming cost V 1 base and J 9 bases, with 10 bases left between them. The CDR3 is 13 residues long. CDR3 loop: CASSLVWVGEQFF. The CDR3 DNA sequence: TGTGCCAGCAGCTTAGTGTGGGTAGGTGAGCAGTTCTTC.

This clonotype occurred many times. The chain employs TRBV4-3 and TRBJ1-1; 8 positions match TRBD1. From germline, CDR1 is LGHNA and CDR2 YSLEER. Losses at the gene ends were 1 base for V and 1 base for J; bases not matched to a gene: 17. CDR3 length: 20 amino acids. For the CDR3, the DNA is TGCGCCAGCAGCCAAGGGGGTGCCCGGACAGGGCAGATGCGGAACACTGAAGCTTTCTTT. Amino acid sequence: CASSQGGARTGQMRNTEAFF.

This clonotype is judged medium-sized. The gene calls are TRBV7-9 and TRBJ2-5; tentative D call: TRBD1 (6 bases). V was pared by 5 bases and J by 0 bases, with 19 bases between. This CDR3 has 17 amino acids. In germline, CDR1 is SEHNR, CDR2 FQNEAQ (reference sequence). CDR3 nucleotides: TGTGCCAGCAGCGTGTGGGGGCTAGAAGAGTACCAAGAGACCCAGTACTTC. It specifies CASSVWGLEEYQETQYF.

This clonotype was observed many times. The chain joins TRBV5-1 to TRBJ2-2; 8 bases line up with TRBD2. V gave up 10 bases and J gave up 2 bases; unmatched junction bases: 4. The CDR3 has 13 amino acids. Germline assignment: CDR1 SGHRS and CDR2 YFSETQ. The CDR3 region has the DNA TGCGCCGGTAGCGGGGACAACACCGGGGAGCTGTTTTTT. This gives the protein CAGSGDNTGELFF.

This clonotype came up many times. The CDR3 coding sequence is TGTGCCAGCAGCGAAGAAAGCGGGAGTGAGACCCAGTACTTC. It translates to CASSEESGSETQYF. The rearrangement joins TRBV11-3 to TRBJ2-5, with 8 bases that match TRBD2. V dropped 5 bases and J dropped 5; count of bases not matched to a gene: 7. The V gene's germline CDR1 is SGHNT and CDR2 YENEEA. The CDR3 runs to 14 residues.

A single count supports this clonotype. The chain uses TRBV2 and TRBJ2-7; possibly TRBD1 for D (6 bases). This CDR3 region has 14 residues. V gave up 3 bases and J gave up 3 bases, with 12 bases separating them. Per germline, CDR1 SNHLY and CDR2 FYNNEI. The CDR3: CASSDQGKDYEQYF. The CDR3 region has the DNA TGTGCCAGCAGTGACCAGGGGAAGGACTACGAGCAGTACTTC.

V is TRBV7-6 and J is TRBJ2-5; D is uncertain. The V gene's germline CDR1 is SGHVS and CDR2 FNYEAQ. Trimming left V 1 base short and J 0 bases short, with 9 bases between. This CDR3 is built from 15 residues. The CDR3, as DNA: TGTGCCAGCAGCTTAGGGGCACTCAACCAAGAGACCCAGTACTTC. The encoded protein is CASSLGALNQETQYF.

At least ten counts were recorded for this clonotype. The rearrangement links TRBV12-3 or TRBV12-4 to TRBJ1-1, with D unresolved. CDR3 length: 13 amino acids. V was shortened by 2 bases and J by 1 base, with 5 bases between the two germline ends. The CDR3 is CASSLKQNTEAFF. As DNA, the CDR3 is TGTGCCAGCAGTTTAAAACAGAACACTGAAGCTTTCTTT.

This clonotype was seen ten or more times. This chain joins TRBV20-1 and TRBJ1-1; D not resolved. The CDR3 sequence is 15 residues long. Trimming removed 6 bases from V and 5 bases from J, with 22 bases in between. CDR1 and CDR2 (germline): DFQATT, SNEGSKA (reference sequence). The CDR3 DNA reads TGCAGTGCCCACTCGGGCACGGCCGAAAGGACTGAAGCTTTCTTT. Amino acid sequence: CSAHSGTAERTEAFF.

This clonotype showed up many times. This chain uses TRBV20-1 with TRBJ2-2; D gene ambiguous. The V and J ends lost 5 bases and 0 bases respectively, with 10 bases between them. Looked up from germline, CDR1 is DFQATT and CDR2 is SNEGSKA (reference sequence). This CDR3 has 14 residues. The CDR3 nucleotides read TGCAGTGCTGCCCGGAGAGCGAACACCGGGGAGCTGTTTTTT. Translating it yields CSAARRANTGELFF.

This clonotype was counted at least ten times. CDR3 in DNA: TGTGCCATCAAAGGACAGTCTGGAAACACCATATATTTT. The encoded protein is CAIKGQSGNTIYF. This chain joins TRBV10-3 and TRBJ1-3; the D gene is possibly TRBD1 (6 bases). Trimming took 7 bases from V and 1 from J, leaving 8 bases between them. The CDR3 is made up of 13 amino acids. The V gene's germline CDR1 is ENHRY and CDR2 SYGVKD.

This clonotype was detected ten times or more. The chain links TRBV6-6 to TRBJ1-6; D may be TRBD1 (5 bases). V lost 4 bases and J lost 4, with 14 bases in between. Germline-derived CDR1 and CDR2 are MNHNY and SVGAGI (reference sequence). The CDR3 sequence is 16 residues long. The CDR3 spells CASSSRTGGYNSPLHF. The CDR3 nucleotides are TGTGCCAGCAGTTCTCGGACCGGGGGGTATAATTCACCCCTCCACTTT.

At least ten counts were recorded for this clonotype. This chain links TRBV24-1 with TRBJ2-3; possibly TRBD1 for D (5 bases). Germline V gives CDR1 KGHDR, CDR2 SFDVKD. This CDR3 spans 17 amino acids. V shed 2 bases and J shed 2 bases, with 16 bases lying between them. The CDR3 here is CATSDSFDSANTDTQYF. The CDR3 bases are TGTGCCACCAGTGATTCTTTTGACAGTGCTAACACAGATACGCAGTATTTT.

This clonotype was recorded many times. The V gene is TRBV6-2 or TRBV6-3, the J gene TRBJ2-5; D not resolved. The CDR3 contains 11 residues. With 2 bases removed from V and 5 bases from J, the gap between germline ends came to 3 bases. Germline V CDR1 and CDR2: MNHEY, SVGEGT. This CDR3 reads CASSYSETQYF. CDR3 nucleotide sequence: TGTGCCAGCAGTTACAGCGAGACCCAGTACTTC.

The J gene is TRBJ1-6, the V gene TRBV27, with D possibly matching TRBD1 (5 bases). The germline V gene encodes CDR1 MNHEY and CDR2 SMNVEV (reference sequence). The CDR3 is 15 amino acids. The chain's CDR3 is CVRPGPISYNSPLHF. DNA of the CDR3: TGTGTCAGACCGGGACCCATCTCCTATAATTCACCCCTCCACTTT.

This clonotype was observed a few times. The chain links TRBV30 to TRBJ1-5; 11 bases are a match to TRBD1. This CDR3 has 15 amino acids. J was trimmed by 2 bases and V by 2 bases; bases with no gene match: 2. The V gene's germline CDR1 is GTSNPN and CDR2 SVGIG (reference sequence). CDR3 sequence reads: CAWSPGQGGNQPQHF. The CDR3 DNA reads TGTGCCTGGAGTCCGGGACAGGGGGGCAATCAGCCCCAGCATTTT.

V and J are TRBV19 and TRBJ1-1; D is possibly TRBD1 (6 bases). CDR3 size: 14 residues. Germline V lookup: CDR1 LNHDA, CDR2 SQIVND (reference sequence). Trimming cost V 7 bases and J 5 bases, with 17 bases left between them. CDR3 region: CASILGGVGTEAFF. Written as DNA, the CDR3 is TGTGCCAGTATTCTAGGGGGAGTAGGGACTGAAGCTTTCTTT.